Each of the 13 T cell receptor beta chains below was sequenced from the same sample in a study of TIL therapy for anti-PD-1-resistant metastatic lung cancer (dated by TCRdb to 2020 to 2022). In light of the paper, this sample's time point label describes: pre-treatment sample, taken before nivolumab and TIL therapy. TCR beta CDR3 regions were amplified from genomic DNA by bias-controlled multiplex PCR with the immunoSEQ v3 hsTCRB kit. TCRdb took over this immuneACCESS table, retaining in-frame rearrangements with V and J assigned. Such tables are incomplete; in checked studies, under half of the missing clones stem from an unresolved V gene, and the remainder is unexplained. For this sample the table gives about 43,000 clones, of which around 80% were detected only once. About 14% of the sample lies in the top ten. Sequencing was performed on blood, taken at baseline. These receptors were collected from a man in his 70s with non-small cell lung cancer.

The chain couples TRBV5-6 to TRBJ2-7, with TRBD1 identical over 11 bases. Germline CDR1 SGHDT, CDR2 YYEEEE. CDR3 length equals 16 residues. The trim removed 4 bases at V and 6 bases at J, leaving 12 bases unmatched. The CDR3 coding sequence is TGTGCCAGCAGCCTGGGGGCGGACAGGGGGCGACGCGAGCAGTACTTC. Translated: CASSLGADRGRREQYF.

The chain has TRBV9 and TRBJ2-5; unclear D gene. CDR1 SGDLS and CDR2 YYNGEE come from the germline V gene. CDR3 size: 12 residues. Trimming removed 0 bases from V and 5 bases from J, with 5 bases in between. The chain's CDR3 is CASSVGEETQYF. In nucleotides, the CDR3 is TGTGCCAGCAGCGTAGGAGAGGAGACCCAGTACTTC.

The chain couples TRBV5-1 to TRBJ2-7, with TRBD1 as a possible D gene (6 bases). CDR1 and CDR2 from the germline V gene are SGHRS and YFSETQ. The CDR3 contains 13 residues. V was clipped by 2 bases and J by 3 bases, with 9 bases between them. The CDR3 is CASSLQGFYEQYF. In DNA form, the CDR3 reads TGCGCCAGCAGCTTACAGGGTTTCTACGAGCAGTACTTC.

CDR3 DNA sequence: TGTGCCAGTAGCCCTAGCGGTAGAGGTGAGACCCAGTACTTC. Its translation: CASSPSGRGETQYF. The rearrangement links TRBV19 to TRBJ2-5, with 7 bases matching TRBD2. The length of the CDR3 is 14 residues. V shed 6 bases and J 5 bases; nucleotides not matched to a gene: 9. CDR1 LNHDA and CDR2 SQIVND come from the germline V gene (reference sequence).

There are a few counts of this clone. The chain links TRBV6-1 to TRBJ2-5; TRBD1 aligns across 7 bases. V trimming: 5 bases; J trimming: 7 bases; junction bases outside the gene matches: 10. Per the germline V gene, CDR1 is MNHNS and CDR2 is SASEGT. CDR3 length equals 14 residues. The CDR3 is CASSNRGALRTQYF. CDR3 coding DNA: TGTGCCAGCAGTAACAGGGGTGCCTTACGGACCCAGTACTTC.

This clone was found a few times. The chain employs TRBV6-1 and TRBJ1-6; TRBD1 agrees at 11 bases. J gave up 9 bases and V 7 bases, and 8 bases lay outside the gene matches. CDR3 size: 15 residues. CDR1 and CDR2 (germline): MNHNS, SASEGT. The CDR3, as DNA: TGTGCCAGCATTAACACCGGGACAGGGGGTTCACCCCTCCACTTT. Protein sequence: CASINTGTGGSPLHF.

The V and J genes are TRBV19 and TRBJ2-5, with 14 bases fitting TRBD2. In germline, CDR1 is LNHDA, CDR2 SQIVND (reference sequence). CDR3 length: 16 amino acids. J was trimmed by 3 bases and V by 5 bases; bases with no gene match: 5. Here the CDR3 reads CASSHPGLAGEETQYF. For the CDR3, the DNA is TGTGCCAGTAGTCATCCGGGACTAGCGGGAGAAGAGACCCAGTACTTC. Using reference TRBV19 and TRBJ2-5 for the parts outside the CDR3, the full variable domain is DGGITQSPKYLFRKEGQNVTLSCEQNLNHDAMYWYRQDPGQGLRLIYYSQIVNDFQKGDIAEGYSVSREKKESFPLTVTSAQKNPTAFYLCASSHPGLAGEETQYFGPGTRLLVL.

The chain carries TRBV14 and TRBJ2-5; TRBD2 agrees at 11 bases. The CDR3 has 15 residues. CDR1 SGHDN and CDR2 FVKESK come from the germline V gene. The J segment lost 5 bases and the V segment lost 4 bases, leaving 6 bases of the junction unmatched. The chain's CDR3 is CASSLLAGVLETQYF. In DNA, the CDR3 is TGTGCCAGCAGCCTACTAGCGGGAGTTCTCGAGACCCAGTACTTC.

This clone was seen just once. J is TRBJ2-5 and V is TRBV27, with D possibly matching TRBD2 (5 bases). Germline values: CDR1 MNHEY, CDR2 SMNVEV (reference sequence). This CDR3 contains 16 residues. Trimming took 3 bases from V and 0 from J, leaving 14 bases between them. CDR3 loop: CASSFGISAYQETQYF. CDR3 nucleotides: TGTGCCAGCAGTTTCGGGATCTCAGCTTACCAAGAGACCCAGTACTTC.

V and J are TRBV4-1 and TRBJ2-6; 12 positions match TRBD2. CDR3 size: 18 residues. Germline values: CDR1 MGHRA, CDR2 YSYEKL. With 1 base clipped from V and 1 base from J, the junction kept 2 bases outside the gene matches. The CDR3 region is CASSQASGRASGANVLTF. The CDR3 region has the DNA TGCGCCAGCAGCCAAGCTAGCGGGAGGGCTTCTGGGGCCAACGTCCTGACTTTC.

This rearrangement joins TRBV11-3 to TRBJ1-5; tentative D call: TRBD1 (6 bases). Trimming removed 1 base at V and 6 bases at J, with 19 bases between. The length of the CDR3 is 17 residues. Per the germline V gene, CDR1 is SGHNT and CDR2 is YENEEA. This CDR3 reads CASSLGGGHWPSQPQHF. The CDR3 DNA is TGTGCCAGCAGCTTAGGAGGGGGGCATTGGCCGAGTCAGCCCCAGCATTTT. Based on the CDR3 plus reference TRBV11-3 and TRBJ1-5, the full variable domain is EAGVVQSPRYKIIEKKQPVAFWCNPISGHNTLYWYLQNLGQGPELLIRYENEEAVDDSQLPKDRFSAERLKGVDSTLKIQPAELGDSAVYLCASSLGGGHWPSQPQHFGDGTRLSIL.

The CDR3 region is CASSAVYQGAEEKLFF. CDR3 coding DNA: TGTGCCAGCAGTGCGGTATACCAGGGGGCGGAGGAAAAACTGTTTTTT. V usage is TRBV6-8 and J usage is TRBJ1-4, with 8 bases identical to TRBD1. Trimming removed 5 bases from V and 8 bases from J; junction bases left unmatched: 13. CDR1 and CDR2 from the germline V gene are MNHGY and SAAAGT. This CDR3 is built from 16 residues.

J is TRBJ1-2 and V is TRBV20-1; possible D gene TRBD1, 5 bases. CDR1 DFQATT and CDR2 SNEGSKA come from the germline V gene (reference sequence). This CDR3 has 11 residues. The V end was cut by 2 bases, the J end by 7 bases, with 8 bases between. The CDR3 nucleotides are TGCAGTGCTAGACGCGGGGGTGGCTACACCTTC. Protein: CSARRGGGYTF.